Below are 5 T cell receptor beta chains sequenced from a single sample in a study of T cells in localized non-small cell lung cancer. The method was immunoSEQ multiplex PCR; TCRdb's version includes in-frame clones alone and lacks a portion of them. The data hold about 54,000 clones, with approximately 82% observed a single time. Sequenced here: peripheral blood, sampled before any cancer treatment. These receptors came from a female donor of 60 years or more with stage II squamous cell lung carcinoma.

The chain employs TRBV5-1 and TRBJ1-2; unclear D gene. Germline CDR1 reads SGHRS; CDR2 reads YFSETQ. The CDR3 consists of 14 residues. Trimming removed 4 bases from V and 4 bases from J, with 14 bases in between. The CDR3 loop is CASSPMAGIYGYTF. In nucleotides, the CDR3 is TGCGCCAGCAGCCCCATGGCGGGGATCTATGGCTACACCTTC.

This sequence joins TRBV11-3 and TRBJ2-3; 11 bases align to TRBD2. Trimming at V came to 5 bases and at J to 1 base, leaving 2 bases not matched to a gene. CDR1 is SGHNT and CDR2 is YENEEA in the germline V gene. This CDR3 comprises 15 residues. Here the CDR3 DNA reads TGTGCCAGCAGCCTTAGCGGGGGGGGCACAGATACGCAGTATTTT. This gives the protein CASSLSGGGTDTQYF.

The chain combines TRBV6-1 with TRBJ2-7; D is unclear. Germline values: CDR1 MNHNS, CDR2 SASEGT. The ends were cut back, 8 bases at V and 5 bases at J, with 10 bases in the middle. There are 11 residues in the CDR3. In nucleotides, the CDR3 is TGTGCCAGCTCTTGGTACGACGAGCAGTACTTC. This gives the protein CASSWYDEQYF.

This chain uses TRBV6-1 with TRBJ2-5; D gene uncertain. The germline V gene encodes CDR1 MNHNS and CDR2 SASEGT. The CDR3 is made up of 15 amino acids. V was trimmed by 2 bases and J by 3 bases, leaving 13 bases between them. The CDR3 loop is CASSENALLKETQYF. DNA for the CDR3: TGTGCCAGCAGTGAAAATGCCCTTCTTAAAGAGACCCAGTACTTC.

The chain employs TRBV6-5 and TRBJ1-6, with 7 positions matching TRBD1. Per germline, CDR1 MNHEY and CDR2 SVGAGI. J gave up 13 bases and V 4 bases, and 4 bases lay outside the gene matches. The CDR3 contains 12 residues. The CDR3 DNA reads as TGTGCCAGCAGTTTACAGGGGACGCCCCTCCACTTT. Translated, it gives CASSLQGTPLHF.